The 2 T cell receptor beta chains reported below all come from one sample, sequenced in a study of cytomegalovirus exposure and HLA in healthy donors. A multiplex PCR was run with 60 Vbeta primers and 13 Jbeta primers. Clones were read by immunoSEQ multiplex PCR, and TCRdb kept only the in-frame ones, dropping some. The sample gives 200,000 or so clones, around four fifths of which show up once; 5.5% to 7.5% is in the top ten. Sequencing used PBMCs. These receptor sequences come from a woman in her fifties or sixties in good health and CMV-seropositive.

This clone was recorded a few times. This chain joins TRBV5-8 and TRBJ2-3, with 7 bases identical to TRBD1. J gave up 2 bases and V 5 bases, and 5 bases lay outside the gene matches. CDR3 length equals 14 residues. Germline lookup yields CDR1 SGHTS and CDR2 YDEGEE. The CDR3 sequence: CASSQGQTTDTQYF. The CDR3 region has the DNA TGTGCCAGCAGTCAGGGACAGACCACAGATACGCAGTATTTT. The full variable domain, completed using reference TRBV5-8 and TRBJ2-3, is EAGVTQSPTHLIKTRGQQATLRCSPISGHTSVYWYQQALGLGLQFLLWYDEGEERNRGNFPPRFSGRQFPNYSSELNVNALELEDSALYLCASSQGQTTDTQYFGPGTRLTVL.

In this sample, this clone turned up once. The chain carries TRBV28 and TRBJ1-1, with D possibly matching TRBD1 (6 bases). The CDR3 length is 15 residues. Germline CDR1 MDHEN, CDR2 SYDVKM. V lost 7 bases, J lost 1 base, and 16 bases lay in between. CDR3 bases: TGTGCCAGCAACCGACAGGACTTTTGGAACACTGAAGCTTTCTTT. This encodes CASNRQDFWNTEAFF.